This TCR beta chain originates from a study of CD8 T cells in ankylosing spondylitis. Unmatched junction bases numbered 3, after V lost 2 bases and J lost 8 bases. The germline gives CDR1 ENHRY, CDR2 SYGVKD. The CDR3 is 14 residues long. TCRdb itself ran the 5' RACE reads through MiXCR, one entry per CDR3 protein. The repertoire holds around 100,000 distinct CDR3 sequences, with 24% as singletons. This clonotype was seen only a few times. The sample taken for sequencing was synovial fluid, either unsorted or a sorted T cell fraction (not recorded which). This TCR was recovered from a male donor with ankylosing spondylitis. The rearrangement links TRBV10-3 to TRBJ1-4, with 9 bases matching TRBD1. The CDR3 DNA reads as TGTGCCATCAGTGAGACAGGGGGCGAAGAAAAACTGTTTTTT. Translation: CAISETGGEEKLFF.